Sequencing of this T cell receptor (beta chain) was carried out in a study of molecular identifiers for immune sequencing clone quantification. MiXCR, run by TCRdb on the PCR reads, gives a single entry per CDR3 protein. The data show about 510,000 distinct CDR3 sequences, around 23% seen once. J was trimmed by 2 bases and V by 3 bases; bases with no gene match: 7. Germline lookup yields CDR1 SGHRS and CDR2 YFSETQ. The CDR3 covers 17 residues. This chain uses TRBV5-1 with TRBJ1-6, with 8 positions matching TRBD1. This receptor was obtained from a human donor in good health. Some libraries in this study had Jurkat cell RNA spiked in. The sequenced material came from naive CD8+ T cells from blood, with Jurkat cell RNA spiked in. This sample's subset: FACS-sorted CD8+CD4-CCR7+CD45RA+ naive T cells. The CDR3 sequence is CASSSGTGYTYNSPLHF. The CDR3 DNA follows: TGCGCCAGCAGCTCCGGGACAGGTTATACCTATAATTCACCCCTCCACTTT.